The rows below give T cell receptor beta chains drawn from one sample of a study of T cells in Graves' hyperthyroidism and ophthalmopathy. TCRdb analysed the multiplex PCR reads with MiXCR anew, one entry per CDR3 protein. The sample includes about 700,000 distinct CDR3 sequences, about 45% of them seen just once. The source material was peripheral blood or thyroid tissue (not recorded which). The receptors were sampled from an adult man with Graves' disease, either hyperthyroidism or ophthalmopathy (not recorded which). Both conserved end residues are part of each CDR3. Fields, in order: clone size, V gene, J gene, CDR3 length, D gene, CDR3 protein, CDR3 DNA. D genes are given only for firm matches. Rows give clone size only sometimes, using once, few, many, or a class for an expanded clone.

-	TRBV2	TRBJ1-3	17	-	CAISYSGPASSGNTIYF	TGTGCCATCAGTTACTCGGGACCGGCAAGCTCTGGAAACACCATATATTTT
few	TRBV9	TRBJ1-5	14	-	CASSVQSSGSPQHF	TGTGCCAGCAGCGTCCAGTCTTCGGGTTCGCCCCAGCATTTT
few	TRBV15	TRBJ1-5	15	-	CATSRELQGLQPQHF	TGTGCCACCAGCAGAGAGCTCCAGGGGCTTCAGCCCCAGCATTTT
-	TRBV25-1	TRBJ1-1	11	-	CAWSRGTTAFF	TGTGCCTGGAGTAGGGGGACGACGGCTTTCTTT
-	TRBV14	TRBJ1-1	16	TRBD1	CASSQDRGRMNTEAFF	TGTGCCAGCAGCCAGGACAGGGGGAGGATGAACACTGAAGCTTTCTTT
few	TRBV6-5	TRBJ1-3	17	-	CASSYGGFMSPGNTIYF	TGTGCCAGCAGTTATGGGGGTTTCATGAGTCCTGGAAACACCATATATTTT
-	TRBV19	TRBJ2-2	15	TRBD2	CASSIGGSTTGELFF	TGTGCCAGTAGTATCGGGGGGTCCACCACCGGGGAGCTGTTTTTT
-	TRBV25-1	TRBJ2-2	18	-	CASSLGLRVGANTGELFF	TGCGCCAGCAGTTTGGGCCTCAGGGTCGGAGCTAACACCGGGGAGCTGTTTTTT
once	TRBV2	TRBJ2-5	13	-	CASSQDSQVTQNF	TGTGCCAGCAGTCAGGATTCCCAAGTGACCCAGAACTTC
-	TRBV19	TRBJ1-5	15	-	CASSISTVGNQPQHF	TGTGCCAGTAGTATTTCGACAGTTGGCAATCAGCCCCAGCATTTT
-	TRBV20-1	TRBJ1-4	12	-	CSARIGVGELFF	TGCAGTGCTAGGATAGGGGTTGGGGAACTGTTTTTT
few	TRBV20-1	TRBJ1-1	13	-	CSARFRSMTGAFF	TGCAGTGCTAGGTTCCGTTCGATGACGGGAGCTTTCTTT
-	TRBV19	TRBJ1-1	14	-	CASSGGTLNTEAFF	TGTGCCAGCAGCGGCGGGACTTTGAACACTGAAGCTTTCTTT
many	TRBV12-3/TRBV12-4	TRBJ1-1	12	-	CASSRVSREAFF	TGTGCCAGCAGTCGAGTATCGCGTGAAGCTTTCTTT
once	TRBV29-1	TRBJ2-5	12	-	CSVEGRVETQYF	TGCAGCGTAGAAGGCAGGGTTGAGACCCAGTACTTC
-	TRBV7-8	TRBJ2-3	13	-	CASSLEVSRTQYF	TGTGCCAGCAGCTTAGAAGTGTCTAGGACGCAGTATTTT
-	TRBV19	TRBJ1-1	15	-	CASSNGAYPNTEAFF	TGTGCCAGTAGTAACGGGGCCTACCCGAACACTGAAGCTTTCTTT
-	TRBV7-2	TRBJ1-6	15	-	CASSQGGLSNSPLHF	TGTGCCAGCAGTCAAGGGGGTTTATCTAATTCACCCCTCCACTTT
many	TRBV29-1	TRBJ1-3	13	-	CSVEQGSGNTIYF	TGCAGCGTGGAGCAGGGCTCTGGAAACACCATATATTTT
few	TRBV6-1	TRBJ2-7	16	-	CASSDLWTQPNYEQYF	TGTGCCAGCAGTGATCTCTGGACTCAGCCGAACTACGAGCAGTACTTC
-	TRBV6-4	TRBJ1-2	19	TRBD1	CASSDPLFGQGPGDYGYTF	TGTGCCAGCAGTGACCCACTTTTTGGACAGGGGCCTGGAGACTATGGCTACACCTTC
few	TRBV2	TRBJ1-1	15	TRBD1	CASSYLRGRGTEAFF	TGTGCCAGCAGTTACTTAAGGGGCAGGGGGACTGAAGCTTTCTTT